Listed here are 17 T cell receptor beta chains from one sample, sequenced in a study of response to subunit inactivated influenza vaccine. TCRdb itself ran the RT-PCR reads through MiXCR, one entry per CDR3 protein. Here the sample spans some 500,000 distinct CDR3 sequences, 16% being singletons. The input for sequencing was CD4+ T cells sorted from PBMCs, taken around 25 months after vaccination. The receptors were sampled from a man aged 50 to 69 who received an inactivated influenza vaccine.

The sample holds many counts of this clonotype. The rearrangement links TRBV5-1 to TRBJ2-7, with TRBD1 matching 7 bases. V shed 4 bases and J 3 bases; nucleotides not matched to a gene: 4. Germline loops: CDR1 SGHRS, CDR2 YFSETQ. The CDR3 consists of 13 residues. The CDR3 coding sequence is TGCGCCAGCAGCAGAGGGACAGACTACGAGCAGTACTTC. Amino acids: CASSRGTDYEQYF.

This clonotype has more than one count but fewer than ten. This chain connects TRBV9 to TRBJ2-3, with D uncertain. This CDR3 has 13 amino acids. The V and J ends lost 0 bases and 6 bases respectively, with 8 bases between them. Germline V gives CDR1 SGDLS, CDR2 YYNGEE. The CDR3, as DNA: TGTGCCAGCAGCGTAGCTACTTGGGATACGCAGTATTTT. Residues: CASSVATWDTQYF.

This clonotype was found a few times. The chain couples TRBV6-2 or TRBV6-3 to TRBJ2-1; D unclear. V shed 5 bases and J shed 4 bases, with 9 bases lying between them. CDR3 size: 13 residues. Germline V CDR1 and CDR2: MNHEY, SVGEGT. CDR3 protein: CASSGPIYNEQFF. CDR3 DNA sequence: TGTGCCAGCAGTGGACCGATTTACAATGAGCAGTTCTTC.

The gene calls are TRBV4-3 and TRBJ1-2; tentatively, D is TRBD1 (6 bases). Germline CDR1 and CDR2: LGHNA and YSLEER. V dropped 1 base and J dropped 8 bases, with 14 bases sitting between them. This CDR3 contains 14 residues. The CDR3 nucleotides read TGCGCCAGCAGCCAAGGGGCCAGGGGAGGCGGCTACACCTTC. It translates to CASSQGARGGGYTF.

At least ten counts were recorded for this clonotype. The rearrangement joins TRBV12-3 or TRBV12-4 to TRBJ2-1, with D possibly TRBD1 on 6 matching bases. The CDR3 contains 15 residues. Trimming removed 6 bases at V and 1 base at J, with 13 bases between. CDR3 sequence reads: CASRIDRNSYNEQFF. CDR3 nucleotide sequence: TGTGCCAGCAGGATCGACAGGAATTCCTACAATGAGCAGTTCTTC.

CDR3 in amino acids: CATTSGGLTDTQYF. Written as DNA, the CDR3 is TGTGCCACGACTAGCGGGGGCCTCACAGATACGCAGTATTTT. The chain couples TRBV28 to TRBJ2-3; TRBD2 matches at 12 bases. This CDR3 is built from 14 residues. Unmatched junction bases numbered 4, after V lost 10 bases and J lost 2 bases. Germline assignment: CDR1 MDHEN and CDR2 SYDVKM.

This chain links TRBV12-3 or TRBV12-4 with TRBJ1-5; 9 bases align to TRBD1. The CDR3 consists of 16 residues. Trimming at V came to 6 bases and at J to 1 base, leaving 7 bases not matched to a gene. The CDR3 sequence is CASSLSGQGSNQPQHF. The CDR3 DNA is TGTGCCAGCAGCCTTTCAGGACAGGGGAGCAATCAGCCCCAGCATTTT.

This clonotype was recorded a few times. The J gene is TRBJ2-7, the V gene TRBV5-1; 10 nucleotides align to TRBD2. There are 15 residues in the CDR3. Germline trimming cut 0 bases from V and 2 bases from J; bases unmatched to any gene: 2. Germline loops: CDR1 SGHRS, CDR2 YFSETQ. CDR3 loop: CASSLVLAGTYEQYF. The CDR3 region has the DNA TGCGCCAGCAGCTTGGTACTAGCGGGGACCTACGAGCAGTACTTC.

The table lists this clonotype with a few counts. CDR3 in DNA: TGTGCCACGGGACAGGGGGAAACCGGGGAGCTGTTTTTT. Translated, it gives CATGQGETGELFF. The chain carries TRBV6-4 and TRBJ2-2; TRBD1 matches at 11 bases. CDR3 length: 13 residues. The V segment lost 10 bases and the J segment 5 bases; nucleotides outside the gene matches: 3. The germline gives CDR1 MRHNA, CDR2 SNTAGT.

The V and J genes are TRBV7-3 and TRBJ2-7; 8 nucleotides match TRBD1. The length of the CDR3 is 14 residues. Looked up from germline, CDR1 is SGHTA and CDR2 is FQGTGA. With 8 bases clipped from V and 6 bases from J, the junction kept 12 bases outside the gene matches. CDR3 DNA sequence: TGTGCCAGCGGACCGGACAGGGACTCGGCCGAGCAGTACTTC. Translation: CASGPDRDSAEQYF.

The CDR3 here is CASSQVGGAGDTQYF. CDR3 DNA: TGTGCCAGCAGCCAAGTTGGGGGGGCCGGAGATACGCAGTATTTT. The chain joins TRBV4-2 to TRBJ2-3, with a weak D call TRBD2 (7 bases). Germline lookup yields CDR1 LGHNA and CDR2 YNFKEQ. With 1 base removed from V and 5 bases from J, the gap between germline ends came to 13 bases. The CDR3 extends over 15 amino acids.

J is TRBJ1-1 and V is TRBV11-1; D uncertain. Deletions cut 3 bases from V and 4 bases from J, with 9 bases between. This CDR3 region has 13 residues. Germline V lookup: CDR1 SGHAT, CDR2 FQDESV (reference sequence). Written as DNA, the CDR3 is TGTGCCAGCAGCTTTAGACCCTCCACTGAAGCTTTCTTT. Residues: CASSFRPSTEAFF.

V gene TRBV28 combines with J gene TRBJ1-6; perhaps TRBD1 as D (5 bases). Germline CDR1 and CDR2: MDHEN and SYDVKM. The germline V and J ends were trimmed by 6 bases and 7 bases, with 10 bases remaining between them. The CDR3 runs 13 residues. The CDR3 bases are TGTGCCAGCAGGCAGGGTTGGAATTCACCCCTCCACTTT. Translated: CASRQGWNSPLHF.

This clonotype came up a few times. The chain joins TRBV5-1 to TRBJ2-5; D perhaps matches TRBD2 (6 bases). V lost 5 bases to trimming and J lost 4 bases, with 18 bases between them. CDR1 and CDR2 from the germline V gene are SGHRS and YFSETQ. The CDR3 runs 15 residues. For the CDR3, the DNA is TGCGCCAGCAGGTCACTAGCCCTAGTTCCAGAGACCCAGTACTTC. It encodes CASRSLALVPETQYF.

The J gene is TRBJ2-1, the V gene TRBV10-3; D is possibly TRBD1 (5 bases). This CDR3 comprises 15 residues. V shed 6 bases and J shed 9 bases, with 21 bases lying between them. Per germline, CDR1 ENHRY and CDR2 SYGVKD. CDR3 protein: CAISDSGATPSEQFF. The CDR3 DNA sequence: TGTGCCATCAGCGACAGTGGCGCGACTCCAAGTGAGCAGTTCTTC.

This clonotype was recorded a few times. The V call is TRBV7-2, the J call TRBJ2-5; 8 bases align to TRBD2. CDR3 length: 16 residues. V was pared by 2 bases and J by 1 base, with 6 bases of the junction left unmatched. Per germline, CDR1 SGHTA and CDR2 FQGNSA. This CDR3 is CASSLTAGASQETQYF. CDR3 nucleotides: TGTGCCAGCAGCTTAACAGCGGGAGCGTCCCAAGAGACCCAGTACTTC.

The chain combines TRBV12-3 or TRBV12-4 with TRBJ2-7, with 8 bases lining up with TRBD2. The CDR3 runs 12 residues. V lost 9 bases to trimming and J lost 6 bases; unmatched junction nucleotides: 7. DNA of the CDR3: TGTGCCAGTTCCTCGGGGGGGGTCGAGCAGTACTTC. This gives the protein CASSSGGVEQYF.